Listed below are T cell receptor beta chains from one sample, sequenced in a study of cytomegalovirus exposure and HLA in healthy donors. Clones were read by immunoSEQ multiplex PCR, and TCRdb kept only the in-frame ones, dropping some. The data show around 180,000 clones, over 70% seen once. Input material: PBMCs. Every receptor here comes from a boy aged 2-15 years in good health and CMV-seronegative. Each CDR3 is given with its conserved first and last residue. D genes are given only for firm matches. Clone size, where shown, is once, few, many, or a class for clones that have expanded.

d_gene: -; v_gene: TRBV11-2; j_gene: TRBJ1-1; abundance: once; CDR3aa: CASSLDLQGTAFF; CDR3nt: TGTGCCAGCAGCTTAGACCTCCAGGGGACGGCTTTCTTT
d_gene: TRBD1; v_gene: TRBV18; j_gene: TRBJ2-3; abundance: -; CDR3aa: CASSSRQGSRADTQYF; CDR3nt: TGTGCCAGCTCATCGAGACAGGGAAGTCGAGCAGATACGCAGTATTTT
d_gene: -; v_gene: TRBV5-1; j_gene: TRBJ2-1; abundance: -; CDR3aa: CASSLSSDEQFF; CDR3nt: TGCGCCAGCAGCTTGAGTTCGGATGAGCAGTTCTTC
d_gene: TRBD2; v_gene: TRBV5-6; j_gene: TRBJ2-7; abundance: -; CDR3aa: CASSGGGIGEQYF; CDR3nt: TGTGCCAGCAGTGGGGGGGGGATCGGCGAGCAGTACTTC
d_gene: -; v_gene: TRBV5-6; j_gene: TRBJ2-2; abundance: -; CDR3aa: CASSLGGQFGGELFF; CDR3nt: TGTGCCAGCAGCTTGGGCGGACAGTTCGGCGGGGAGCTGTTTTTT
d_gene: TRBD1; v_gene: TRBV29-1; j_gene: TRBJ1-2; abundance: few; CDR3aa: CSVPGQGAGYTF; CDR3nt: TGCAGCGTCCCGGGACAGGGGGCGGGCTACACCTTC
d_gene: -; v_gene: TRBV7-2; j_gene: TRBJ2-7; abundance: -; CDR3aa: CASSLSTGASYEQYF; CDR3nt: TGTGCCAGCAGCTTATCAACGGGAGCTAGTTACGAGCAGTACTTC
d_gene: -; v_gene: TRBV29-1; j_gene: TRBJ2-3; abundance: -; CDR3aa: CSVEPQGTDTQYF; CDR3nt: TGCAGCGTTGAACCTCAGGGCACAGATACGCAGTATTTT
d_gene: -; v_gene: TRBV5-1; j_gene: TRBJ2-3; abundance: -; CDR3aa: CASSLEGEADTQYF; CDR3nt: TGCGCCAGCAGCTTGGAAGGGGAGGCAGATACGCAGTATTTT
d_gene: -; v_gene: TRBV6-5; j_gene: TRBJ1-1; abundance: -; CDR3aa: CASSLNMNTEAFF; CDR3nt: TGTGCCAGCAGTCTTAACATGAACACTGAAGCTTTCTTT
d_gene: TRBD1; v_gene: TRBV27; j_gene: TRBJ1-4; abundance: -; CDR3aa: CASSKDPRLGQRNEKLFF; CDR3nt: TGTGCCAGCTCTAAGGATCCCCGGTTGGGACAGCGTAATGAAAAACTGTTTTTT
d_gene: TRBD1; v_gene: TRBV6-5; j_gene: TRBJ2-7; abundance: -; CDR3aa: CASSRQGLSYEQYF; CDR3nt: TGTGCCAGCAGTAGACAGGGTTTGTCCTACGAGCAGTACTTC
d_gene: -; v_gene: TRBV27; j_gene: TRBJ1-1; abundance: -; CDR3aa: CATYTGVEAFF; CDR3nt: TGTGCCACCTATACAGGCGTTGAAGCTTTCTTT
d_gene: TRBD2; v_gene: TRBV5-6; j_gene: TRBJ2-1; abundance: -; CDR3aa: CASSSSGSGYNEQFF; CDR3nt: TGTGCCAGCAGCTCTAGCGGGAGCGGTTACAATGAGCAGTTCTTC
d_gene: -; v_gene: TRBV19; j_gene: TRBJ2-7; abundance: once; CDR3aa: CASSIGQGNEQYF; CDR3nt: TGTGCCAGTAGTATTGGGCAGGGCAACGAGCAGTACTTC
d_gene: TRBD2; v_gene: TRBV6-4; j_gene: TRBJ2-2; abundance: -; CDR3aa: CASTPIAGAGELFF; CDR3nt: TGTGCCAGCACCCCCATTGCGGGGGCCGGGGAGCTGTTTTTT
d_gene: TRBD1; v_gene: TRBV18; j_gene: TRBJ2-6; abundance: -; CDR3aa: CASSPGQTSGANVLTF; CDR3nt: TGTGCCAGCTCACCGGGACAGACCTCTGGGGCCAACGTCCTGACTTTC
d_gene: TRBD2; v_gene: TRBV30; j_gene: TRBJ2-3; abundance: -; CDR3aa: CAWSRSGRGTDTQYF; CDR3nt: TGTGCCTGGAGCAGGAGCGGGAGAGGCACAGATACGCAGTATTTT
d_gene: -; v_gene: TRBV6-1; j_gene: TRBJ2-2; abundance: -; CDR3aa: CASSRLANSGELFF; CDR3nt: TGTGCCAGCAGTAGGCTAGCGAACTCCGGGGAGCTGTTTTTT
d_gene: TRBD1; v_gene: TRBV25-1; j_gene: TRBJ1-3; abundance: -; CDR3aa: CASSQAGGANTIYF; CDR3nt: TGTGCCAGCAGTCAGGCAGGGGGCGCAAACACCATATATTTT
d_gene: -; v_gene: TRBV10-3; j_gene: TRBJ2-6; abundance: -; CDR3aa: CAISESLQGSSGANVLTF; CDR3nt: TGTGCCATCAGTGAGTCCCTCCAGGGGTCCTCTGGGGCCAACGTCCTGACTTTC
d_gene: -; v_gene: TRBV6-1; j_gene: TRBJ2-3; abundance: -; CDR3aa: CASSDFIAAGHMDTQYF; CDR3nt: TGTGCCAGCAGTGACTTTATTGCCGCAGGACACATGGATACGCAGTATTTT
d_gene: TRBD1; v_gene: TRBV7-8; j_gene: TRBJ1-1; abundance: once; CDR3aa: CASSLRVAGGLPRVGEAFF; CDR3nt: TGTGCCAGCAGCTTAAGGGTGGCAGGGGGGCTTCCGCGCGTCGGTGAAGCTTTCTTT
d_gene: TRBD1; v_gene: TRBV6-5; j_gene: TRBJ1-2; abundance: -; CDR3aa: CASGELRQGNGYTF; CDR3nt: TGTGCCAGCGGGGAGCTCCGACAGGGGAATGGCTACACCTTC
d_gene: -; v_gene: TRBV7-6; j_gene: TRBJ2-1; abundance: -; CDR3aa: CASSNIGNEQFF; CDR3nt: TGTGCCAGCAGCAATATCGGGAATGAGCAGTTCTTC
d_gene: -; v_gene: TRBV2; j_gene: TRBJ2-5; abundance: -; CDR3aa: CASSDDTETQYF; CDR3nt: TGTGCCAGCAGCGACGACACAGAGACCCAGTACTTC